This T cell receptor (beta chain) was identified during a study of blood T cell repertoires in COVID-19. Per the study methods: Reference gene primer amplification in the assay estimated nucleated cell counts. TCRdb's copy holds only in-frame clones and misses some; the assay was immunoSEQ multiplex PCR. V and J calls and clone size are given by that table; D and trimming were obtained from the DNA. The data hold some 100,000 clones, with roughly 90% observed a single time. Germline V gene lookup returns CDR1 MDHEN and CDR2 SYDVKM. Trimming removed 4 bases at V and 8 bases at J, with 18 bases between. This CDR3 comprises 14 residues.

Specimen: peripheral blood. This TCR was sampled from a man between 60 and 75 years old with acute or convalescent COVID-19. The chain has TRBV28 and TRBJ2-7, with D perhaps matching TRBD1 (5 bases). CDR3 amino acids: CASSSNDSREKQYF. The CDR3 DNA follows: TGTGCCAGCAGTTCAAATGACAGCCGAGAGAAGCAGTACTTC.